This T cell receptor (beta chain) was identified in a study of blood T cell repertoires in COVID-19. Study at large: The samples span acute and convalescent COVID-19 from the United States, Italy and Spain.

V was trimmed by 0 bases and J by 4 bases, leaving 7 bases between them. This CDR3 spans 14 amino acids. Germline values: CDR1 MNHEY, CDR2 SVGAGI. Using immunoSEQ multiplex PCR, the repertoire was profiled, and TCRdb retains in-frame clones only, with some absent. The sample lists about 350,000 clones, roughly nine tenths occurring once. This clonotype was obtained from a woman under 40 who had recovered from COVID-19. V usage is TRBV6-5 and J usage is TRBJ1-3; D call uncertain. Specimen: PBMCs or T cells enriched from blood (not recorded which). The CDR3 bases are TGTGCCAGCAGTTACTCGGCAAAGGGAAACACCATATATTTT. Its translation: CASSYSAKGNTIYF.